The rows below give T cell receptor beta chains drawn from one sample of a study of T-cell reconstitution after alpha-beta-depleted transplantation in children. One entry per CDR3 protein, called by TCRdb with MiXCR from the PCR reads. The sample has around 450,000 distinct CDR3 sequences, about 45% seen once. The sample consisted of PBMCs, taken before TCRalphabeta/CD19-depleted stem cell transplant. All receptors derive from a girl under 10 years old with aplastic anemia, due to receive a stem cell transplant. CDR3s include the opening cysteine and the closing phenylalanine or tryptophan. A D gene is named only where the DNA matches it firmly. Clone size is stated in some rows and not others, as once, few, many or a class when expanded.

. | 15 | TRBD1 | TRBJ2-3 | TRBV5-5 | CASSPGTGVTDTQYF | TGTGCCAGCAGCCCCGGGACAGGGGTGACAGATACGCAGTATTTT
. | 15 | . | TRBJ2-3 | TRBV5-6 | CASSLGRLGLDTQYF | TGTGCCAGCAGCTTGGGCAGGTTGGGACTAGATACGCAGTATTTT
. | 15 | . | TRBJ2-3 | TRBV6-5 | CASSYSRSSTDTQYF | TGTGCCAGCAGTTACTCTAGATCCTCCACAGATACGCAGTATTTT
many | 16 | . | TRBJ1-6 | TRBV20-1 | CSARAGRGSYNSPLHF | TGCAGTGCTAGAGCCGGGAGGGGATCCTATAATTCACCCCTCCACTTT
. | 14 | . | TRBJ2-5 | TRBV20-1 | CSATRPSGGETQYF | TGCAGTGCAACCCGCCCTTCCGGTGGGGAGACCCAGTACTTC
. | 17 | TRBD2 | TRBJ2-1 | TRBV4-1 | CASSQGTSGGNDNEQFF | TGCGCCAGCAGCCAAGGGACTAGCGGGGGGAACGACAATGAGCAGTTCTTC
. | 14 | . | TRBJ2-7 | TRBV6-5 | CASSYLQGSHEQYF | TGTGCCAGCAGTTACTTGCAGGGAAGCCACGAGCAGTACTTC
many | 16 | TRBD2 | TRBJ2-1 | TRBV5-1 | CASSLNSGDTYNEQFF | TGCGCCAGCAGCTTGAATAGCGGGGATACCTACAATGAGCAGTTCTTC
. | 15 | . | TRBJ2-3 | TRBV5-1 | CASSPGGRLTDTQYF | TGCGCCAGCAGCCCGGGGGGCCGGCTCACAGATACGCAGTATTTT
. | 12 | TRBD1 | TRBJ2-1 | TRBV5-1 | CASSRGQDEQFF | TGCGCCAGCAGCCGCGGACAGGATGAGCAGTTCTTC
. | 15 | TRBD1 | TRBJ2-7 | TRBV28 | CASSSSGQGAPEQYF | TGTGCCAGCAGTTCGTCGGGACAGGGGGCACCCGAGCAGTACTTC
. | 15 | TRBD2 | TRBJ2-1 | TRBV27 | CASKVEASGYNEQFF | TGTGCCAGCAAAGTGGAGGCTAGCGGATACAATGAGCAGTTCTTC
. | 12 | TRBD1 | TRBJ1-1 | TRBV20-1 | CSAATGTGKAFF | TGCAGTGCCGCGACCGGGACAGGGAAAGCTTTCTTT
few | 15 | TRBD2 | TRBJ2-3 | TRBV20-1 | CSAIITSGTTDTQYF | TGCAGTGCGATTATCACTAGCGGTACCACAGATACGCAGTATTTT
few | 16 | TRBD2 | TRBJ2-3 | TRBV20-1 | CSAGIERGERTDTQYF | TGCAGTGCTGGGATCGAGCGGGGGGAACGCACAGATACGCAGTATTTT
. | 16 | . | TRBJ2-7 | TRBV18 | CASSPPRGDRPYEQYF | TGTGCCAGCTCACCGCCACGGGGAGACCGACCTTACGAGCAGTACTTC
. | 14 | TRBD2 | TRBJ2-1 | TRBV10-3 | CAIASGTNYNEQFF | TGTGCCATCGCCTCCGGGACTAACTACAATGAGCAGTTCTTC
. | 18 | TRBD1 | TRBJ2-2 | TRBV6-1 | CASTRKPGQGASTGELFF | TGTGCCAGCACCCGAAAGCCGGGACAGGGGGCTAGCACCGGGGAGCTGTTTTTT
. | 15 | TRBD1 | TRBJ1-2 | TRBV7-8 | CASSWSRDRETGYTF | TGTGCCAGCAGCTGGTCCCGGGACAGGGAAACTGGCTACACCTTC
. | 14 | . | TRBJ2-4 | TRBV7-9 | CASSFTTEGNIQYF | TGTGCCAGCAGCTTCACCACCGAGGGAAACATTCAGTACTTC